These 21 T cell receptor beta chains were all obtained from the same sample, sequenced in a study of shared clonotypes between healthy human individuals. This table comes from immunoSEQ multiplex PCR, and its TCRdb copy is limited to in-frame clones, with some not included. The sample yields about 2.3 million clones, more than 80% seen once. Sequenced material: naive CD4+ T cells from PBMCs. Regarding subset: CD45RA+ positively selected. All receptors come from a man aged 18 to 29 in good health. Some clones in this sample may be carry-over from other donors' samples.

This clone was counted only a few times. This chain uses TRBV19 with TRBJ1-2; 8 bases align to TRBD1. Germline V gene data show CDR1 as LNHDA and CDR2 as SQIVND (reference sequence). This CDR3 is 16 amino acids long. V shed 5 bases and J 0 bases; nucleotides not matched to a gene: 8. CDR3 sequence: CASSLDRGNSNYGYTF. The CDR3 bases are TGTGCCAGTAGTCTCGACAGGGGCAACTCTAACTATGGCTACACCTTC.

The V call is TRBV11-2, the J call TRBJ2-7; D is uncertain. Germline lookup yields CDR1 SGHAT and CDR2 FQNNGV. The CDR3 has 14 amino acids. The germline V and J ends were trimmed by 4 bases and 0 bases, with 10 bases remaining between them. DNA for the CDR3: TGTGCCAGCAGCTCCACTACGTCCTCCTACGAGCAGTACTTC. Amino acids: CASSSTTSSYEQYF.

This sequence joins TRBV28 and TRBJ2-2, with 8 bases matching TRBD2. CDR3 length: 15 residues. From germline, CDR1 is MDHEN and CDR2 SYDVKM. V lost 7 bases to trimming and J lost 6 bases; unmatched junction nucleotides: 10. The CDR3 bases are TGTGCCAGCACCATTAGCGGGGCTGGGTCCGGGGAGCTGTTTTTT. The encoded protein is CASTISGAGSGELFF.

The V and J genes are TRBV19 and TRBJ1-3; D is unresolved. This CDR3 contains 15 residues. CDR1 LNHDA and CDR2 SQIVND come from the germline V gene (reference sequence). V lost 5 bases and J 0 bases, leaving 11 bases between the germline ends. The DNA for the CDR3 is TGTGCCAGTAGTGTACAGTCGGCCTCTGGAAACACCATATATTTT. Translated, it gives CASSVQSASGNTIYF.

This clone was recorded once. V usage is TRBV29-1 and J usage is TRBJ2-7; tentatively, D is TRBD2 (5 bases). V was shortened by 0 bases and J by 2 bases, with 14 bases between the two germline ends. CDR3 length: 15 residues. The germline CDR1 and CDR2 sequences are SQVTM and ANQGSEA. CDR3 loop: CSVEDPARAPYEQYF. The CDR3 coding sequence is TGCAGCGTTGAAGATCCCGCGCGGGCGCCCTACGAGCAGTACTTC.

Worth noting for this clone: Other nucleotide sequences in the sample specify the same CDR3. The chain joins TRBV28 to TRBJ2-5, with 8 bases lining up with TRBD1. The CDR3 is 14 amino acids. After removal of 5 bases from V and 2 bases from J, the junction contained 4 bases not matched to a gene. Per germline, CDR1 MDHEN and CDR2 SYDVKM. The CDR3 DNA reads TGTGCCAGCAGTCTTCGGACAGGGCAAGAGACCCAGTACTTC. Translating gives CASSLRTGQETQYF.

The V call is TRBV11-3, the J call TRBJ2-1; 10 bases align to TRBD2. Germline V gives CDR1 SGHNT, CDR2 YENEEA. The CDR3 totals 15 residues. The V segment lost 5 bases and the J segment 1 base; nucleotides outside the gene matches: 2. CDR3 sequence reads: CASSETSGSYNEQFF. Written as DNA, the CDR3 is TGTGCCAGCAGCGAGACTAGCGGGTCCTACAATGAGCAGTTCTTC.

The rearrangement joins TRBV5-1 to TRBJ2-5; D possibly matches TRBD1 or TRBD2 (5 bases each). Trimming removed 4 bases from V and 5 bases from J, with 18 bases in between. Germline V gene data show CDR1 as SGHRS and CDR2 as YFSETQ. The CDR3 spans 15 residues. CDR3 coding DNA: TGCGCCAGCAGCATCAGAGAGGGGACCGTGGAGACCCAGTACTTC. As protein: CASSIREGTVETQYF.

The rearrangement links TRBV9 to TRBJ2-5; 7 bases match TRBD2. The length of the CDR3 is 15 residues. Losses at the gene ends were 4 bases for V and 5 bases for J; bases not matched to a gene: 11. Germline CDR1 and CDR2: SGDLS and YYNGEE. CDR3 in amino acids: CASSNTRLAGETQYF. DNA of the CDR3: TGTGCCAGCAGCAACACTCGACTAGCTGGCGAGACCCAGTACTTC.

The genes are TRBV25-1 and TRBJ2-7; D might be TRBD1 (5 bases). The CDR3 is 13 amino acids. Between the trimmed V and J ends, which lost 6 bases and 3 bases, there was a span of 12 bases. Germline lookup yields CDR1 MGHDK and CDR2 SYGVNS. CDR3 sequence: CASRQGALYEQYF. CDR3 DNA sequence: TGTGCCAGCAGGCAGGGCGCGCTCTACGAGCAGTACTTC.

This chain connects TRBV5-1 to TRBJ2-5, with 7 bases matching TRBD1. Germline V gene lookup returns CDR1 SGHRS and CDR2 YFSETQ. After removal of 4 bases from V and 1 base from J, the junction contained 4 bases not matched to a gene. This CDR3 has 14 amino acids. The DNA of the CDR3 is TGCGCCAGCAGCATTTGGACAGGCCAAGAGACCCAGTACTTC. Its protein product is CASSIWTGQETQYF. The entire variable domain, with the rest obtained from reference TRBV5-1 and TRBJ2-5, is as follows: KAGVTQTPRYLIKTRGQQVTLSCSPISGHRSVSWYQQTPGQGLQFLFEYFSETQRNKGNFPGRFSGRQFSNSRSEMNVSTLELGDSALYLCASSIWTGQETQYFGPGTRLLVL.

The chain couples TRBV28 to TRBJ2-7, with 10 bases matching TRBD2. CDR1 is MDHEN and CDR2 is SYDVKM in the germline V gene. The trim removed 6 bases at V and 4 bases at J, leaving 15 bases unmatched. There are 17 residues in the CDR3. The CDR3, as DNA: TGTGCCAGCAGAAAGCGATTTATAGCGGGAGGCAAGTACGAGCAGTACTTC. Protein: CASRKRFIAGGKYEQYF.

V and J are TRBV18 and TRBJ2-7; 8 bases are shared with TRBD1. Per the germline V gene, CDR1 is KGHSH and CDR2 is LQKENI. The CDR3 is made up of 15 amino acids. V dropped 3 bases and J dropped 1; count of bases not matched to a gene: 5. The DNA of the CDR3 is TGTGCCAGCTCACCGGGACAGGTCTTTTCCTACGAGCAGTACTTC. It codes for CASSPGQVFSYEQYF.

This clone has more than one count but fewer than ten. The sample carries other DNA sequences with the same CDR3. The J gene is TRBJ2-3, the V gene TRBV5-1; D is perhaps TRBD1 or TRBD2 (5 bases each). V was shortened by 5 bases and J by 0 bases, with 7 bases between the two germline ends. Germline CDR1 is SGHRS and CDR2 is YFSETQ. The CDR3 length is 13 residues. CDR3 nucleotide sequence: TGCGCCAGCAGACGGGACAGCACAGATACGCAGTATTTT. Translated: CASRRDSTDTQYF.

The chain links TRBV6-5 to TRBJ2-5, with a tentative D call TRBD2 (5 bases). The CDR3 length is 15 residues. Trimming cost V 6 bases and J 5 bases, with 19 bases left between them. Germline V gives CDR1 MNHEY, CDR2 SVGAGI. The CDR3 nucleotides are TGTGCCAGCAGGCCGGACGGGAAGTGGCGGGAGACCCAGTACTTC. Residues: CASRPDGKWRETQYF.

The chain has TRBV19 and TRBJ2-6, with 9 bases identical to TRBD2. Trimming took 3 bases from V and 4 from J; bases not matched to a gene: 7. Per the germline V gene, CDR1 is LNHDA and CDR2 is SQIVND (reference sequence). This CDR3 contains 17 residues. The DNA of the CDR3 is TGTGCCAGTAGTATGGGCGGGAGGGCCGCGGGGGCCAACGTCCTGACTTTC. Encoded protein: CASSMGGRAAGANVLTF.

V is TRBV7-9 and J is TRBJ2-7; 7 bases align to TRBD2. The CDR3 length is 16 residues. Germline lookup yields CDR1 SEHNR and CDR2 FQNEAQ (reference sequence). With 5 bases clipped from V and 0 bases from J, the junction kept 10 bases outside the gene matches. The CDR3 protein is CASSQNAGVGSYEQYF. CDR3 DNA sequence: TGTGCCAGCAGCCAAAACGCGGGAGTGGGCTCCTACGAGCAGTACTTC.

Comment on this clone: This sample also contains other DNA sequences that code for the same CDR3. The CDR3 reads CASSLESSYNEQFF. CDR3 bases: TGTGCCAGCAGCTTGGAGAGCTCCTACAATGAGCAGTTCTTC. The chain couples TRBV11-2 to TRBJ2-1; D gene uncertain. Trimming cost V 3 bases and J 0 bases, with 6 bases left between them. In germline, CDR1 is SGHAT, CDR2 FQNNGV. The CDR3 runs to 14 residues.

The J gene is TRBJ1-5, the V gene TRBV7-2; the D gene is possibly TRBD1 (6 bases). The V gene lost 5 bases and the J gene lost 7 bases, with 12 bases spanning the gap. Looked up from germline, CDR1 is SGHTA and CDR2 is FQGNSA. CDR3 size: 13 residues. CDR3: CASSTGAGQPQHF. In DNA form, the CDR3 reads TGTGCCAGCAGCACGGGGGCTGGGCAGCCCCAGCATTTT.

The gene calls are TRBV7-2 and TRBJ1-5, with a possible D match to TRBD1 (5 bases). Trimming removed 5 bases from V and 6 bases from J, with 11 bases in between. The CDR3 has 13 residues. Germline CDR1 reads SGHTA; CDR2 reads FQGNSA. CDR3 DNA: TGTGCCAGCAGCCCATCAGGGTTTCAGCCCCAGCATTTT. It yields the protein CASSPSGFQPQHF.

The genes are TRBV15 and TRBJ2-7, with no clear D. The CDR3 spans 14 residues. With 3 bases removed from V and 6 bases from J, the gap between germline ends came to 15 bases. The germline V gene encodes CDR1 LNHNV and CDR2 YYDKDF (reference sequence). Here the CDR3 DNA reads TGTGCCACCAGCAGTTACAGTGGCCCTTCCGAGCAGTACTTC. Translating it yields CATSSYSGPSEQYF.